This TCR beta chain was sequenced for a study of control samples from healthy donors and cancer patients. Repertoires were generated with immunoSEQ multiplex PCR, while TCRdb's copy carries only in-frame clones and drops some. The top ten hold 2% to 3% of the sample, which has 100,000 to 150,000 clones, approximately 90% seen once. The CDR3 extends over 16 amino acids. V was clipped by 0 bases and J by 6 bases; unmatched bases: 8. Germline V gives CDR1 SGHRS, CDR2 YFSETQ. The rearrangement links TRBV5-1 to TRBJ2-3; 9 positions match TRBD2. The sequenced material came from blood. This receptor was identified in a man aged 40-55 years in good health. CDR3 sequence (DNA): TGCGCCAGCAGCTTGGAGGGCGGCGGGGGGGCGGATACGCAGTATTTT. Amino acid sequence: CASSLEGGGGADTQYF.